This TCR beta chain originates from a study of blood T cell repertoires in COVID-19. The overall study: COVID-19 samples from acute and convalescent phases originated in the United States, Italy and Spain. The analysed material was cDNA or gDNA that came from T cells, B-cell-depleted T cells, or PBMCs.

Germline CDR1 reads SGHDN; CDR2 reads FVKESK. The germline V and J ends were trimmed by 7 bases and 5 bases, with 23 bases remaining between them. This CDR3 has 16 amino acids. The authors' processing: Quantification of nucleated cells was approximated via reference gene primer amplification. Sequencing was performed with immunoSEQ multiplex PCR; in TCRdb, only in-frame clones are kept and a portion is missing. The DNA gave D and trimming, while V, J and clone size come from that table. Here the sample spans under 200,000 clones, 83% being singletons. This sequence was found in a human donor in a cohort sampled during active COVID-19. The rearrangement uses TRBV14 and TRBJ1-1, with a possible D match to TRBD1 (6 bases). Sequencing was carried out using peripheral blood. This chain's CDR3 is CASTSGTGNRGTEAFF. The CDR3 nucleotides read TGTGCCAGCACCTCTGGCACGGGGAATAGGGGGACTGAAGCTTTCTTT.